The 7 T cell receptor beta chains listed next were all sequenced from one sample in a study of T cells in Graves' hyperthyroidism and ophthalmopathy. Regions amplified from RNA transcripts were the TCR beta CDR3 regions. When the TCR CDR3 underwent first-round RT-PCR, the HTBI primer set was used. TCRdb reanalysed the multiplex PCR reads using MiXCR and keeps one entry per CDR3 protein. Of under 350,000 distinct CDR3 sequences detected, less than 30% appear once; the ten largest clones hold approximately 25%. The sequenced material came from blood. The receptors were gathered from a man in his forties with Graves' hyperthyroidism that later progressed to Graves' ophthalmopathy.

This clonotype was counted at least ten times. This chain uses TRBV2 with TRBJ1-3; D gene ambiguous. V shed 4 bases and J shed 7 bases, with 8 bases lying between them. From germline, CDR1 is SNHLY and CDR2 FYNNEI. The CDR3 length is 12 residues. CDR3 DNA: TGTGCCAGCAGTGCGGGCCCGAACACCATATATTTT. It specifies CASSAGPNTIYF.

This clonotype was recorded at least ten times. The junction shows a germline mismatch at one end, possibly a read error. This chain joins TRBV6-1 and TRBJ1-5; maybe TRBD1 (5 bases). The CDR3 extends over 12 amino acids. Germline loops: CDR1 MNHNS, CDR2 SASEGT. The CDR3 loop reads CASSDSGAPLDF. The CDR3 DNA reads as TGTGCCAGCAGTGACAGCGGGGCACCGTTGGATTTT.

This clonotype appeared a single time. This sequence joins TRBV28 and TRBJ2-5; D is uncertain. Germline values: CDR1 MDHEN, CDR2 SYDVKM. The CDR3 extends over 13 amino acids. Trimming stripped 4 bases from V and 2 bases from J, with 8 bases between. Here the CDR3 DNA reads TGTGCCAGCAGTTCCCTTGTACAAGAGACCCAGTACTTC. Its translation: CASSSLVQETQYF. Full variable domain (remainder filled in from reference TRBV28 and TRBJ2-5): DVKVTQSSRYLVKRTGEKVFLECVQDMDHENMFWYRQDPGLGLRLIYFSYDVKMKEKGDIPEGYSVSREKKERFSLILESASTNQTSMYLCASSSLVQETQYFGPGTRLLVL.

Turning to this clonotype: Sequence at one end of the junction differs from germline and may be a read error. The rearrangement links TRBV19 to TRBJ1-1; D ambiguous. Germline CDR1 LNHDA, CDR2 SQIVND (reference sequence). The CDR3 sequence is 11 residues long. The CDR3 here is CASSTNTKAFF. Written as DNA, the CDR3 is TGTGCCAGTAGTACAAACACTAAAGCTTTCTTT.

This clonotype was counted ten times or more. The chain uses TRBV30 and TRBJ1-2, with TRBD1 matching over 8 bases. Germline lookup yields CDR1 GTSNPN and CDR2 SVGIG (reference sequence). The CDR3 totals 14 residues. J was trimmed by 4 bases and V by 3 bases; bases with no gene match: 7. The DNA of the CDR3 is TGTGCCTGGAGCGCAATCGGGACAGGCTATGGCTACACCTTC. This codes for CAWSAIGTGYGYTF.

This clonotype was counted at least ten times. Since a much larger clone is just one base distant, this may be a read error. This rearrangement joins TRBV7-9 to TRBJ2-5; no clear D. Germline loops: CDR1 SEHNR, CDR2 FQNEAQ (reference sequence). This CDR3 has 10 amino acids. V gave up 5 bases and J gave up 9 bases, with 7 bases separating them. Here the CDR3 DNA reads TGTGCCAGCAGCCATGAGGCCCAGTACTTC. Translating it yields CASSHEAQYF. Supplemented by reference TRBV7-9 and TRBJ2-5, the full variable domain reads DTGVSQNPRHKITKRGQNVTFRCDPISEHNRLYWYRQTLGQGPEFLTYFQNEAQLEKSRLLSDRFSAERPKGSFSTLEIQRTEQGDSAMYLCASSHEAQYFGPGTRLLVL.

This clonotype was seen repeatedly, ten times or more. A much larger clonotype is one base distant, so this may be a read error. J is TRBJ1-1 and V is TRBV12-3 or TRBV12-4; D unresolved. The CDR3 contains 11 residues. V lost 7 bases, J lost 3 bases, and 6 bases lay in between. The CDR3 nucleotides are TGTGCCAGCACCGAGGACACTGAAGCTTTCTTT. Translating gives CASTEDTEAFF.